This T cell receptor (beta chain) originates from a study of T cell responses to AZD1222 COVID-19 vaccine. The V segment lost 0 bases and the J segment 8 bases; nucleotides outside the gene matches: 14. The CDR3 extends over 18 amino acids. CDR1 and CDR2 from the germline V gene are LGHDT and YNNKEL (reference sequence). Study findings and constraints: Only a handful of AZD1222 recipients tested seropositive at baseline.

Regarding this clone: What it recognizes is unknown.

Data came from immunoSEQ multiplex PCR; TCRdb stores just in-frame clones and leaves some out. Here the sample spans about 120,000 clones, about nine tenths being singletons. This receptor was taken from an adult in good health. This specimen was peripheral blood, taken on day 0 of AZD1222 vaccination. This rearrangement joins TRBV3-1 (or the pseudogene TRBV3-2) to TRBJ2-1; 9 bases match TRBD1. The CDR3 sequence is CASSQDREGRDRDYEQFF. The CDR3 nucleotides read TGTGCCAGCAGCCAAGATAGAGAAGGTCGGGACAGGGATTATGAGCAGTTCTTC.